This T cell receptor beta chain appears in the sequencing data of a study of metastatic and nonmetastatic thyroid tumors. Study details: Repertoire comparisons spanned blood and tumor or nodule tissue from malignant and benign thyroid patients.

Regarding the study as a whole: Versus benign nodules, malignant thyroid tumors reportedly had significantly higher TCR beta diversity, in blood and tumor.

V was clipped by 8 bases and J by 1 base, with 5 bases between them. The germline V gene has CDR1 SQVTM and CDR2 ANQGSEA. The CDR3 consists of 11 residues. No treatment had been given to any patient before thyroid surgery. This clone occurred many times. The antigen remains undetermined. Per the original data handling: Between-group CDR3 differences, defined by clinicopathological status, yielded a distant-metastasis classifier for papillary thyroid cancer. Through MiXCR, TCRdb re-clonotyped the PCR reads. These V and J calls derive from TCRdb rather than the authors' analysis. The top ten hold roughly 13% of the sample, which has about 15,000 clones, roughly 19% seen once.

The receptor was derived from a female donor with papillary thyroid cancer or a benign thyroid nodule (not recorded which). Some clones in this sample may be carry-over from other donors' samples. Sequencing was carried out using blood. The V and J genes are TRBV29-1 and TRBJ2-2; D is undetermined. The CDR3 sequence is CSCQNTGELFF. CDR3 sequence (DNA): TGCAGCTGTCAGAACACCGGGGAGCTGTTTTTT.